The source of this T cell receptor beta chain is a study of T cell repertoires in cytomegalovirus infection. Germline-derived CDR1 and CDR2 are SGHVS and FNYEAQ. V was trimmed by 5 bases and J by 3 bases, leaving 14 bases between them. The CDR3 sequence is 14 residues long. Regarding this clonotype: Its matching antigen is unknown.

MiXCR, applied by TCRdb to the reads, yields one record per CDR3 protein. Of nearly 700,000 distinct CDR3 sequences in the sample, roughly 36% were seen once. Specimen: cultured PBMCs, collected from culture after CMV antigen stimulation. This receptor was identified in a human donor in good health (CMV status not recorded). Some clones in this sample may be carry-over from other donors' samples. The V gene is TRBV7-6, the J gene TRBJ2-7; D possibly corresponds to TRBD2 (6 bases). CDR3 sequence (DNA): TGTGCCAGCAGCAACGTACGGGGGTTCTACGAGCAGTACTTC. This sequence encodes CASSNVRGFYEQYF.